A selection of T cell receptor beta chains follows, all from one sample in a study of CDR3 diversity in severe acne. TCRdb re-called the PCR reads with MiXCR, one entry per CDR3 protein. This sample has around 91,000 distinct CDR3 sequences, with under 65% found just once. Sequencing used blood. All receptors come from a male donor in good health, without acne. The CDR3 runs from the conserved cysteine through the conserved F or W. Fields, in order: D gene, J gene, clone size, V gene, CDR3 DNA, CDR3 protein. The D gene is left open where the match is weak. Part of the rows lack a size; the others show once, few, many or a class for expanded clones.

D gene: NA
J gene: TRBJ1-5
clone size: few
V gene: TRBV12-3/TRBV12-4
CDR3 DNA: TGTGCCAGCACCTGGACAGTTGGTAGCAATCAGCCCCAGCATTTT
CDR3 protein: CASTWTVGSNQPQHF

D gene: TRBD1
J gene: TRBJ2-7
clone size: once
V gene: TRBV2
CDR3 DNA: TGTGCCAGCAGGGGGACAGGGGGCGAGCAGTACTTC
CDR3 protein: CASRGTGGEQYF

D gene: TRBD2
J gene: TRBJ2-7
clone size: NA
V gene: TRBV7-2
CDR3 DNA: TGTGCCAGCAGCTTACGAAGGGCACTAGCGAACGAGCAGTACTTC
CDR3 protein: CASSLRRALANEQYF

D gene: NA
J gene: TRBJ1-3
clone size: few
V gene: TRBV20-1
CDR3 DNA: TGCAGTGCTAGAGATCCGAGATACTCTGGAAACACCATATATTTT
CDR3 protein: CSARDPRYSGNTIYF

D gene: NA
J gene: TRBJ2-7
clone size: NA
V gene: TRBV20-1
CDR3 DNA: TGCAGTGCGCAGGCCCCCTACGAGCAGTACTTC
CDR3 protein: CSAQAPYEQYF

D gene: TRBD1
J gene: TRBJ2-7
clone size: NA
V gene: TRBV20-1
CDR3 DNA: TGCAGTGCTAGAGACGGGACAGGTATCTACGAGCAGTACTTC
CDR3 protein: CSARDGTGIYEQYF

D gene: NA
J gene: TRBJ1-5
clone size: few
V gene: TRBV29-1
CDR3 DNA: TGCAGCGTTGGCTGGGGCGGCAATCAGCCCCAGCATTTT
CDR3 protein: CSVGWGGNQPQHF

D gene: NA
J gene: TRBJ1-1
clone size: NA
V gene: TRBV5-4
CDR3 DNA: TGTGCCAGCGGCTCATCGGTGGACACTGAAGCTTTCTTT
CDR3 protein: CASGSSVDTEAFF

D gene: NA
J gene: TRBJ1-2
clone size: once
V gene: TRBV2
CDR3 DNA: TGTGCCAGCAGTGAAGAGGGCAAGGGGAACTATGGCTACACCTTC
CDR3 protein: CASSEEGKGNYGYTF

D gene: TRBD1
J gene: TRBJ1-2
clone size: once
V gene: TRBV12-3/TRBV12-4
CDR3 DNA: TGTGCCAGCAGTTTTCTTAGGACAGGTGACTATGGCTACACCTTC
CDR3 protein: CASSFLRTGDYGYTF

D gene: TRBD1
J gene: TRBJ1-1
clone size: NA
V gene: TRBV7-9
CDR3 DNA: TGTGCCAGCAGCCAACAGGGGTTCACTGAAGCTTTCTTT
CDR3 protein: CASSQQGFTEAFF

D gene: TRBD2
J gene: TRBJ2-1
clone size: many
V gene: TRBV20-1
CDR3 DNA: TGCAGTGCTCCCGCGTTTGGAGCGGGGAACAATGAGCAGTTCTTC
CDR3 protein: CSAPAFGAGNNEQFF

D gene: NA
J gene: TRBJ2-2
clone size: NA
V gene: TRBV9
CDR3 DNA: TGTGCCAGCAGCCGGGGCACCTTCGCCGGGGAGCTGTTTTTT
CDR3 protein: CASSRGTFAGELFF

D gene: NA
J gene: TRBJ2-6
clone size: many
V gene: TRBV29-1
CDR3 DNA: TGCAGCGTCCAAGCCCGGGGGACTGGGGCCAACGTCCTGACTTTC
CDR3 protein: CSVQARGTGANVLTF

D gene: NA
J gene: TRBJ2-7
clone size: once
V gene: TRBV2
CDR3 DNA: TGTGCCAAAAATCGATGGTTGACCTACGAGCAGTACTTC
CDR3 protein: CAKNRWLTYEQYF

D gene: NA
J gene: TRBJ1-1
clone size: once
V gene: TRBV19
CDR3 DNA: TGTGCCAGTAGTAGGACTTGGGACACTGAAGCTTTCTTT
CDR3 protein: CASSRTWDTEAFF

D gene: NA
J gene: TRBJ1-3
clone size: once
V gene: TRBV12-3/TRBV12-4
CDR3 DNA: TGTGCCAGCAGCTCATCTAGGCCAATCTCTGGAAACACCATATATTTT
CDR3 protein: CASSSSRPISGNTIYF

D gene: TRBD1
J gene: TRBJ1-6
clone size: NA
V gene: TRBV6-5
CDR3 DNA: TGTGCCAGCAGTCCCTGGACAGGACGATCACCCCTCCACTTT
CDR3 protein: CASSPWTGRSPLHF

D gene: TRBD2
J gene: TRBJ2-1
clone size: NA
V gene: TRBV7-6
CDR3 DNA: TGTGCCAGCAGCTCTGCGGCGGGGGTTTGGAATGAGCAGTTCTTC
CDR3 protein: CASSSAAGVWNEQFF

D gene: NA
J gene: TRBJ2-5
clone size: NA
V gene: TRBV2
CDR3 DNA: TGTGCCAGCAGTTTTCAGGGTATTGATGAGACCCAGTACTTC
CDR3 protein: CASSFQGIDETQYF

D gene: TRBD2
J gene: TRBJ2-3
clone size: NA
V gene: TRBV7-6
CDR3 DNA: TGTGCCAGCAGCGGACGGGATTGGGAACTAGCGGGGGGGACAGATACGCAGTATTTT
CDR3 protein: CASSGRDWELAGGTDTQYF

D gene: TRBD2
J gene: TRBJ2-2
clone size: NA
V gene: TRBV5-4
CDR3 DNA: TGTGCGAGTTGCCTGTTCCAAGCTGCTGGCGGGGGACCGAACACCGGGGAGCTGTTTTTT
CDR3 protein: CASCLFQAAGGGPNTGELFF

D gene: TRBD1
J gene: TRBJ1-2
clone size: NA
V gene: TRBV9
CDR3 DNA: TGTGCCAGCAGCGCCTGGGACAGGGGGAGCTCACTAAGGGTCAACGAGCAGGATGGCTACACCTTC
CDR3 protein: CASSAWDRGSSLRVNEQDGYTF

D gene: TRBD1
J gene: TRBJ2-5
clone size: NA
V gene: TRBV7-9
CDR3 DNA: TGTGCCAGCAGCTGGGACCAGGACAGGGGAGGGGAGACCCAGTACTTC
CDR3 protein: CASSWDQDRGGETQYF

D gene: NA
J gene: TRBJ2-5
clone size: few
V gene: TRBV19
CDR3 DNA: TGTGCCAGTAGTATATCGGCTTTGGGGGAGACCCAGTACTTC
CDR3 protein: CASSISALGETQYF

D gene: TRBD1
J gene: TRBJ2-2
clone size: NA
V gene: TRBV29-1
CDR3 DNA: TGCAGCGCCCAAGACAGGGAGAAGACCGGGGAGCTGTTTTTT
CDR3 protein: CSAQDREKTGELFF

D gene: NA
J gene: TRBJ2-3
clone size: NA
V gene: TRBV20-1
CDR3 DNA: TGCAGTGCTAGAGTCCGCGCGGCTACCTACAATGAGCAGTATTTT
CDR3 protein: CSARVRAATYNEQYF

D gene: NA
J gene: TRBJ2-7
clone size: NA
V gene: TRBV7-2
CDR3 DNA: TGTGCCAGCAGCTCCGAGAGGGGGAGGACTTACGAGCAGTACTTC
CDR3 protein: CASSSERGRTYEQYF

D gene: TRBD1
J gene: TRBJ2-5
clone size: NA
V gene: TRBV5-4
CDR3 DNA: TGTGCCAGCAGCTTAGGACAGGGGGAGACCCAGTACTTC
CDR3 protein: CASSLGQGETQYF

D gene: NA
J gene: TRBJ2-2
clone size: NA
V gene: TRBV2
CDR3 DNA: TGTGCCAGCGCGGGCCTTGCGACGAGGACCGGGGAGCTGTTTTTT
CDR3 protein: CASAGLATRTGELFF

D gene: NA
J gene: TRBJ1-2
clone size: NA
V gene: TRBV5-4
CDR3 DNA: TGTGCCAGCACCCTAGGAGGGTATGGCTACACCTTC
CDR3 protein: CASTLGGYGYTF

D gene: TRBD2
J gene: TRBJ2-7
clone size: NA
V gene: TRBV20-1
CDR3 DNA: TGCAGTGCTAGCGCCCCGGGACTAGCGGGAGGGCCGGATGAGCAGTACTTC
CDR3 protein: CSASAPGLAGGPDEQYF

D gene: NA
J gene: TRBJ1-5
clone size: many
V gene: TRBV10-3
CDR3 DNA: TGTGCCATCAGTACCTCCGGGACGGACAACAATCAGCCCCAGCATTTT
CDR3 protein: CAISTSGTDNNQPQHF

D gene: NA
J gene: TRBJ2-2
clone size: few
V gene: TRBV20-1
CDR3 DNA: TGCAGTGCTTCCTACAGGTACGGGGAGCTGTTTTTT
CDR3 protein: CSASYRYGELFF

D gene: NA
J gene: TRBJ1-2
clone size: NA
V gene: TRBV29-1
CDR3 DNA: TGCAGCGTACGCGAAACCCGAGGAACTAACTATGGCTACACCTTC
CDR3 protein: CSVRETRGTNYGYTF

D gene: NA
J gene: TRBJ2-7
clone size: few
V gene: TRBV20-1
CDR3 DNA: TGCAGTGCTAGAGGCGGGAAGGCCTACGAGCAGTACTTC
CDR3 protein: CSARGGKAYEQYF

D gene: TRBD1
J gene: TRBJ1-2
clone size: NA
V gene: TRBV5-4
CDR3 DNA: TGTGCCAGCAGCTTAGGGGGCACAGGGGGCGCAGGTGGCTACACCTTC
CDR3 protein: CASSLGGTGGAGGYTF

D gene: TRBD2
J gene: TRBJ2-2
clone size: NA
V gene: TRBV20-1
CDR3 DNA: TGCAGTGCCCCCCCCCCTAGCGGGAGGAACACCGGGGAGCTGTTTTTT
CDR3 protein: CSAPPPSGRNTGELFF

D gene: NA
J gene: TRBJ2-1
clone size: NA
V gene: TRBV7-3
CDR3 DNA: TGTGCCAGCAGCGAGCAGGGCAATGAGCAGTTCTTC
CDR3 protein: CASSEQGNEQFF

D gene: NA
J gene: TRBJ1-1
clone size: NA
V gene: TRBV5-1
CDR3 DNA: TGCGCCAGCAGCCAGACCCGGATCACTGAAGCTTTCTTT
CDR3 protein: CASSQTRITEAFF

D gene: NA
J gene: TRBJ1-1
clone size: NA
V gene: TRBV20-1
CDR3 DNA: TGCAGTGCTAGAGATAGTGCAGGGTTTGGTGAAGCTTTCTTT
CDR3 protein: CSARDSAGFGEAFF

D gene: NA
J gene: TRBJ2-7
clone size: NA
V gene: TRBV20-1
CDR3 DNA: TGCAGTGCTAGCCCTCCCGGTTTAGCTTACGAGCAGTACTTC
CDR3 protein: CSASPPGLAYEQYF

D gene: TRBD2
J gene: TRBJ2-7
clone size: NA
V gene: TRBV20-1
CDR3 DNA: TGCAGTGCTAGACCCCCTAGCGGGAGCGGCAGGAACGAGCAGTACTTC
CDR3 protein: CSARPPSGSGRNEQYF

D gene: NA
J gene: TRBJ1-6
clone size: few
V gene: TRBV5-1
CDR3 DNA: TGCGCCAGCAGCTTGAACTACGCCAATAATTCACCCCTCCACTTT
CDR3 protein: CASSLNYANNSPLHF

D gene: NA
J gene: TRBJ1-2
clone size: NA
V gene: TRBV5-1
CDR3 DNA: NA
CDR3 protein: CASSYGTSNEQFFGPGTGGGYTF

D gene: NA
J gene: TRBJ1-1
clone size: NA
V gene: TRBV25-1
CDR3 DNA: TGCGCCAGCAGCGAAGCCGACACGAACACTGAAGCTTTCTTT
CDR3 protein: CASSEADTNTEAFF

D gene: TRBD2
J gene: TRBJ2-7
clone size: many
V gene: TRBV27
CDR3 DNA: TGTGCCAGCAGTTCCACTAGCGGGTCCTCCTACGAGCAGTACTTC
CDR3 protein: CASSSTSGSSYEQYF

D gene: NA
J gene: TRBJ1-6
clone size: many
V gene: TRBV9
CDR3 DNA: TGTGCCAGCAGCGAAGACGGTGATTCACCCCTCCACTTT
CDR3 protein: CASSEDGDSPLHF

D gene: NA
J gene: TRBJ1-3
clone size: few
V gene: TRBV9
CDR3 DNA: TGTGCCAGCAGCGTAGCAGACACAAGGTACTCTGGAAACACCATATATTTT
CDR3 protein: CASSVADTRYSGNTIYF

D gene: NA
J gene: TRBJ1-1
clone size: few
V gene: TRBV12-5
CDR3 DNA: TGTGCTAGTGGTAGTGGGGTAACTGAAGCTTTCTTT
CDR3 protein: CASGSGVTEAFF